What follows is one T cell receptor beta chain and its context. The entry originates in a study of control samples from healthy donors and cancer patients. Assay: immunoSEQ multiplex PCR; the TCRdb copy retains only in-frame clones and omits some. The top ten hold over 2.5% of the sample, which has about 120,000 clones, over 85% seen once. The CDR3 contains 15 residues. The V gene's germline CDR1 is SGHKS and CDR2 YYEKEE (reference sequence). V was cut by 3 bases and J by 6 bases, with 15 bases left in between. The specimen was blood. The chain combines TRBV5-5 with TRBJ1-4, with D tentatively TRBD1 (5 bases). This receptor was obtained from a man younger than 40 in good health. The CDR3 spells CASSSLQGAYEKLFF. In DNA, the CDR3 is TGTGCCAGCAGCTCTCTCCAGGGCGCTTATGAAAAACTGTTTTTT.